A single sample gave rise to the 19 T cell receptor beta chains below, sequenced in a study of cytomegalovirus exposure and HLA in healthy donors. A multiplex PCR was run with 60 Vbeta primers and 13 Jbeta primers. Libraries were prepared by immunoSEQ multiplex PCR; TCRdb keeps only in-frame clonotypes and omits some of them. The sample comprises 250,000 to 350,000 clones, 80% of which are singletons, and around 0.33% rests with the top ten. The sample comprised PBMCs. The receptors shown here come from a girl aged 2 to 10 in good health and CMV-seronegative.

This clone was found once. The CDR3 reads CASSPTGTGNTIYF. CDR3 sequence (DNA): TGTGCCAGCTCACCGACAGGGACTGGAAACACCATATATTTT. The chain combines TRBV18 with TRBJ1-3; TRBD1 agrees at 7 bases. After removal of 3 bases from V and 2 bases from J, the junction contained 1 base not matched to a gene. The V gene's germline CDR1 is KGHSH and CDR2 LQKENI. The CDR3 is made up of 14 amino acids. Variable domain in full (rest from reference TRBV18 and TRBJ1-3): NAGVMQNPRHLVRRRGQEARLRCSPMKGHSHVYWYRQLPEEGLKFMVYLQKENIIDESGMPKERFSAEFPKEGPSILRIQQVVRGDSAAYFCASSPTGTGNTIYFGEGSWLTVV.

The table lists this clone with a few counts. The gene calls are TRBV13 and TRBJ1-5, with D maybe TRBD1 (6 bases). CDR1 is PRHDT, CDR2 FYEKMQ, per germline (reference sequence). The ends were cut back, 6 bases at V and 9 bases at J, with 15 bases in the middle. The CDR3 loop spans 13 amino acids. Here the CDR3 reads CASSQGKGRPQHF. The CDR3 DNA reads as TGTGCCAGCAGTCAGGGGAAGGGCCGGCCCCAGCATTTT.

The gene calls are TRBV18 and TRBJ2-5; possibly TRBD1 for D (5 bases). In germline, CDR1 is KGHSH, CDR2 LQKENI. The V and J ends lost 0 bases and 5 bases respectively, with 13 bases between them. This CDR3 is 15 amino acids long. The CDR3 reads CASSPPSQGWETQYF. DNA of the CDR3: TGTGCCAGCTCACCACCGAGCCAGGGTTGGGAGACCCAGTACTTC.

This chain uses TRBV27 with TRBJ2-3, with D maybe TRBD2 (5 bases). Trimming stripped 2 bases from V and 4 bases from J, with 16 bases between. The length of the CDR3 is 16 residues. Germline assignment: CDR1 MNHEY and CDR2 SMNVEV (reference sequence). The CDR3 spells CASSLKSASIADTQYF. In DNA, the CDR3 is TGTGCCAGCAGTTTAAAGTCGGCTAGCATTGCAGATACGCAGTATTTT.

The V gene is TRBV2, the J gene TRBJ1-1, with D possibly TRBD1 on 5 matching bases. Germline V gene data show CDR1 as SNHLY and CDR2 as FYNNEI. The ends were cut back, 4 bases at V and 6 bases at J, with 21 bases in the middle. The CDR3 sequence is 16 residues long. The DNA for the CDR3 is TGTGCCAGCAGTGGATATTACAGGCTATTGGGATCTGAAGCTTTCTTT. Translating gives CASSGYYRLLGSEAFF.

CDR3 nucleotides: TGTGCCAGCAGTCTATGGACTAGCGGCACGGCAGGAGATACGCAGTATTTT. Its protein is CASSLWTSGTAGDTQYF. The gene calls are TRBV27 and TRBJ2-3; 10 positions agree with TRBD2. Germline V lookup: CDR1 MNHEY, CDR2 SMNVEV (reference sequence). The CDR3 spans 17 residues. V dropped 5 bases and J dropped 5; count of bases not matched to a gene: 13.

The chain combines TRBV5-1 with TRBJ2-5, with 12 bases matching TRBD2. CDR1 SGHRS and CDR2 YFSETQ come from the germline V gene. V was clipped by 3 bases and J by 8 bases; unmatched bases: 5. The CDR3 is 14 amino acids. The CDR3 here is CASSSLLAGGTQYF. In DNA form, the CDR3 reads TGCGCCAGCAGCTCTCTACTAGCGGGGGGTACCCAGTACTTC.

The CDR3 protein is CASSLERNSPLHF. The DNA for the CDR3 is TGTGCCAGCAGCTTAGAGCGGAATTCACCCCTCCACTTT. V gene TRBV7-3 combines with J gene TRBJ1-6; D not certain. The V gene's germline CDR1 is SGHTA and CDR2 FQGTGA. CDR3 length: 13 amino acids. Trimming pared 2 bases from V and 7 bases from J, leaving 6 bases between.

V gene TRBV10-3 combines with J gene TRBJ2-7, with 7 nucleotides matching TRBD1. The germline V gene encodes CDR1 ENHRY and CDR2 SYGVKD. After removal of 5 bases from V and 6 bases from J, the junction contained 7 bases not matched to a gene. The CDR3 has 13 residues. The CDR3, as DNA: TGTGCCATCAGTCGGGACAGAAGCCGCGAGCAGTACTTC. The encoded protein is CAISRDRSREQYF.

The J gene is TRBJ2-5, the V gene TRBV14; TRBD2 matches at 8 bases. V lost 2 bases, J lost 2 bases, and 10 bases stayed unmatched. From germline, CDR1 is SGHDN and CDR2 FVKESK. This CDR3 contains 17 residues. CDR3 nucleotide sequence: TGTGCCAGCAGCCAATGGGGGACTAGAGGGATACAAGAGACCCAGTACTTC. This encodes CASSQWGTRGIQETQYF.

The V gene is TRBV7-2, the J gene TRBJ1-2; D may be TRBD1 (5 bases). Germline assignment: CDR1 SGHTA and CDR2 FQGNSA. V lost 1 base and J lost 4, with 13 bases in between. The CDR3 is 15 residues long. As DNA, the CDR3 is TGTGCCAGCAGCTTAGAAGGTGGGGGAGGCTATGGCTACACCTTC. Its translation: CASSLEGGGGYGYTF.

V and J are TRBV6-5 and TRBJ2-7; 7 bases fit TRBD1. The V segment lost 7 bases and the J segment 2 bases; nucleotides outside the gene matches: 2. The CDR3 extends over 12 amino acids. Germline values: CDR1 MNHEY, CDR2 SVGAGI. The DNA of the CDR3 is TGTGCCAGCACCCAGGGGGCCTACGAGCAGTACTTC. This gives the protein CASTQGAYEQYF.

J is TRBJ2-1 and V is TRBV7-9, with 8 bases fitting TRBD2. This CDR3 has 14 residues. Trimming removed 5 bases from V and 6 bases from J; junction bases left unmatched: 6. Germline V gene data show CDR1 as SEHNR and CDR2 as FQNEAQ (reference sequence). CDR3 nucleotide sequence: TGTGCCAGCAGCCCGACTAGCGCTGGCAATGAGCAGTTCTTC. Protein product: CASSPTSAGNEQFF.

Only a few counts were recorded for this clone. The CDR3, as DNA: TGTGCCAGCAGACCGACAGGACTGGACACCGGGGAGCTGTTTTTT. Its translation: CASRPTGLDTGELFF. This rearrangement joins TRBV6-1 to TRBJ2-2, with a possible D match to TRBD1 (6 bases). The ends were cut back, 6 bases at V and 3 bases at J, with 14 bases in the middle. The germline CDR1 and CDR2 sequences are MNHNS and SASEGT. CDR3 length equals 15 residues.

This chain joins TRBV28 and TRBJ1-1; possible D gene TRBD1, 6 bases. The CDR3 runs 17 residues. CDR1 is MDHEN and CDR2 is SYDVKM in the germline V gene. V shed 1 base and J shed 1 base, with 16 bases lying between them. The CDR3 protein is CASSLSGHGFSNTEAFF. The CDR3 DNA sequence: TGTGCCAGCAGTTTATCGGGACACGGTTTCTCGAACACTGAAGCTTTCTTT.

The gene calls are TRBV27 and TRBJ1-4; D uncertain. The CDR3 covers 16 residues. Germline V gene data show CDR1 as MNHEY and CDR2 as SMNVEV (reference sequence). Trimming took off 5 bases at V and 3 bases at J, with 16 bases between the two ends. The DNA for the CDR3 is TGTGCCAGCAGTACTCGCGGTAGGAGGGCTAATGAAAAACTGTTTTTT. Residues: CASSTRGRRANEKLFF.

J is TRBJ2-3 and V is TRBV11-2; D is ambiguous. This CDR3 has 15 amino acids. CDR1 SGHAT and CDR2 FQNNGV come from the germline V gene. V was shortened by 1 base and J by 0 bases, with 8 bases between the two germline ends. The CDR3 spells CASSLGSTSTDTQYF. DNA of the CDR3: TGTGCCAGCAGCTTAGGATCAACTAGCACAGATACGCAGTATTTT.

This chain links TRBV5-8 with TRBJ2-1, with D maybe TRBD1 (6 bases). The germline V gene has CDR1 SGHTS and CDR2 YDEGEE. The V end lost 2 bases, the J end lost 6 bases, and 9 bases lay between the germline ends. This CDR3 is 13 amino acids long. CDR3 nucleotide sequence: TGTGCCAGCAGCTTCAGGGGCGGCAATGAGCAGTTCTTC. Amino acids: CASSFRGGNEQFF. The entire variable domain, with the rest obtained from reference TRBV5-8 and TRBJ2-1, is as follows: EAGVTQSPTHLIKTRGQQATLRCSPISGHTSVYWYQQALGLGLQFLLWYDEGEERNRGNFPPRFSGRQFPNYSSELNVNALELEDSALYLCASSFRGGNEQFFGPGTRLTVL.

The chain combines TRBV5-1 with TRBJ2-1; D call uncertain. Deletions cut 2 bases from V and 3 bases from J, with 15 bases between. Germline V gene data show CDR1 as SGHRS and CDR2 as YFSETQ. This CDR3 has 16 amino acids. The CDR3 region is CASSFVVSVGYNEQFF. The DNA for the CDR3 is TGCGCCAGCAGCTTTGTGGTATCGGTCGGCTACAATGAGCAGTTCTTC.